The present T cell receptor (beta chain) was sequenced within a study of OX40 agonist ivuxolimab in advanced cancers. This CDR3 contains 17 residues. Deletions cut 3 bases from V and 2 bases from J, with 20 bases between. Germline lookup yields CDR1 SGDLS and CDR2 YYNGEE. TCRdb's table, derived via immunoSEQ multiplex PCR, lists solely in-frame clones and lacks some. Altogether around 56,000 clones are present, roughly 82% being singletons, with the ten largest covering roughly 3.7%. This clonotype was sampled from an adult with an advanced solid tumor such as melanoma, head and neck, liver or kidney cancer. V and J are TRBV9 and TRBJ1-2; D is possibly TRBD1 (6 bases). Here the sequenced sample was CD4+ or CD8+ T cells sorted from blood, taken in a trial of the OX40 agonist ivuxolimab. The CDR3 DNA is TGTGCCAGCAGCGCCCCTTCGGGGGGGGCGTTCAACTATGGCTACACCTTC. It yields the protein CASSAPSGGAFNYGYTF.